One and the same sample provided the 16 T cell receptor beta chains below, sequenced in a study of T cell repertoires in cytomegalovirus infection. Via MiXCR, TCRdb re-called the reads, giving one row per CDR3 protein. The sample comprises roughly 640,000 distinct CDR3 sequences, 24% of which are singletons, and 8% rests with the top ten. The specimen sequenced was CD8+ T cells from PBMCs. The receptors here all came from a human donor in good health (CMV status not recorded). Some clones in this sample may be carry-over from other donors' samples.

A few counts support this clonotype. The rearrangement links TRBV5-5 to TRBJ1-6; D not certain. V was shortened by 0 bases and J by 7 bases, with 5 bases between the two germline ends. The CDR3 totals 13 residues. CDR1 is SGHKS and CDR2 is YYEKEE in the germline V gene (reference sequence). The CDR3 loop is CASSLATNSPLHF. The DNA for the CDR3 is TGTGCCAGCAGCTTGGCCACCAATTCACCCCTCCACTTT.

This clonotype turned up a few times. The CDR3 sequence: CASSFASPYGYTF. As DNA, the CDR3 is TGTGCCAGCAGTTTTGCGAGTCCCTATGGCTACACCTTC. V usage is TRBV12-3 or TRBV12-4 and J usage is TRBJ1-2; no clear D. Trimming stripped 3 bases from V and 4 bases from J, with 9 bases between. The CDR3 length is 13 residues.

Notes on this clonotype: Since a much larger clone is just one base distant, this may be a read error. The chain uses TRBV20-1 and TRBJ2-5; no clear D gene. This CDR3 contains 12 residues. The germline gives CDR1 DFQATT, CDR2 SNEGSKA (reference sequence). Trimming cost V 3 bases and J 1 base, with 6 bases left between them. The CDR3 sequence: CSASSSQETQYF. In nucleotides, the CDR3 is TGCAGTGCTAGTAGCAGCCAAGAGACCCAGTACTTC.

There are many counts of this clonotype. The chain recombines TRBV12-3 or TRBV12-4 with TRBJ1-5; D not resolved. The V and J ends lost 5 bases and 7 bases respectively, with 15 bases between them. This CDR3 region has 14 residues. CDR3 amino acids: CASSMSGVHQPQHF. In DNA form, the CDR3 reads TGTGCCAGCAGTATGAGTGGGGTCCACCAGCCCCAGCATTTT.

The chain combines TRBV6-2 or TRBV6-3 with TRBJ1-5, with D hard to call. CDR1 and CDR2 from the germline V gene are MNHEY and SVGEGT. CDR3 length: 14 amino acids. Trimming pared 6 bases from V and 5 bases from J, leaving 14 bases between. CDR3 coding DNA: TGTGCCAGCAGCCCCGGGAACAGCCATCAGCCCCAGCATTTT. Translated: CASSPGNSHQPQHF.

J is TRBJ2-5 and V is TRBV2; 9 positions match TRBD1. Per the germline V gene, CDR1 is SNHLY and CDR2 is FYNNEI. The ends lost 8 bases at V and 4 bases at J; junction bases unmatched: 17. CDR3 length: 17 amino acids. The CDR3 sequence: CASSKRSGDRAAETQYF. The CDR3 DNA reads TGTGCCAGCTCAAAACGCTCCGGGGACAGGGCTGCAGAGACCCAGTACTTC. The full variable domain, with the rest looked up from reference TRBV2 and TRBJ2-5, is EPEVTQTPSHQVTQMGQEVILRCVPISNHLYFYWYRQILGQKVEFLVSFYNNEISEKSEIFDDQFSVERPDGSNFTLKIRSTKLEDSAMYFCASSKRSGDRAAETQYFGPGTRLLVL.

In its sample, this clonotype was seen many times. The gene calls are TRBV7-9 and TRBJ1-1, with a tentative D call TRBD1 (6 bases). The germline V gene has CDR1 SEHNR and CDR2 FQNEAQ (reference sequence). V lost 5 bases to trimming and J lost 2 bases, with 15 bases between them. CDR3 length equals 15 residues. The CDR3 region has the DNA TGTGCCAGCAGCCTTTTACAGGGTGGTAACACTGAAGCTTTCTTT. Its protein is CASSLLQGGNTEAFF.

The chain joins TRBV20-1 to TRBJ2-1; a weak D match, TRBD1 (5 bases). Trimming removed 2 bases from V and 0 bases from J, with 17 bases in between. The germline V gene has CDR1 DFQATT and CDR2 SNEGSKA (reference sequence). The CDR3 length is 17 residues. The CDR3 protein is CSARIPNRGSSYNEQFF. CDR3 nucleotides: TGCAGTGCTAGAATTCCTAATAGGGGAAGCTCCTACAATGAGCAGTTCTTC.

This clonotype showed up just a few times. For the CDR3, the DNA is TGTGCCAGCAGCTTCGGCCTAAGAAAACCCATGAACACTGAAGCTTTCTTT. It is translated as CASSFGLRKPMNTEAFF. V and J are TRBV13 and TRBJ1-1; D uncertain. The CDR3 consists of 17 residues. Germline V gene lookup returns CDR1 PRHDT and CDR2 FYEKMQ (reference sequence). The V end was cut by 3 bases, the J end by 0 bases, with 17 bases between.

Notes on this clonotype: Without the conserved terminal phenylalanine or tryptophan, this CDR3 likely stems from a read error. As DNA, the CDR3 is TGTGCCAGCAGCTTAGCAGGGTTCTCCTACAATGAGCAGTTCTAC. This gives the protein CASSLAGFSYNEQFY. The V call is TRBV7-8, the J call TRBJ2-1; D uncertain. V lost 0 bases to trimming and J lost 0 bases, with 6 bases between them. In germline, CDR1 is SGHVS, CDR2 FQNEAQ. The CDR3 consists of 15 residues.

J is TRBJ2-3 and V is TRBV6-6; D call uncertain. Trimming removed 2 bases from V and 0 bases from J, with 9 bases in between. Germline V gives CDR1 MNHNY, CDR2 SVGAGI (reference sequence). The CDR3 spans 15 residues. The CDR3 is CASSYIVSSTDTQYF. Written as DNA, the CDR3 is TGTGCCAGCAGTTACATTGTGTCTAGCACAGATACGCAGTATTTT.

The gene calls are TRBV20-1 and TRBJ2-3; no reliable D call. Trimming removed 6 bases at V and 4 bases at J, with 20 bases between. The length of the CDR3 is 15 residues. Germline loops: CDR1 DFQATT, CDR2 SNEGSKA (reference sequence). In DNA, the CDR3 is TGCAGTGCCTCAGACGGGCCCGGCACAGCAGATACGCAGTATTTT. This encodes CSASDGPGTADTQYF.

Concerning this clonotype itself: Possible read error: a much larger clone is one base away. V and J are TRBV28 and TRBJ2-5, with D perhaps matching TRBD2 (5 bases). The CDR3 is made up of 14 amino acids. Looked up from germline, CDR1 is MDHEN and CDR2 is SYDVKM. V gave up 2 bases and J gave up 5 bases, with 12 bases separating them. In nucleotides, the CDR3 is TGTGCCAGCAGTTTACATATCGGGGAGGAGACCCAGTACTTC. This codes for CASSLHIGEETQYF.

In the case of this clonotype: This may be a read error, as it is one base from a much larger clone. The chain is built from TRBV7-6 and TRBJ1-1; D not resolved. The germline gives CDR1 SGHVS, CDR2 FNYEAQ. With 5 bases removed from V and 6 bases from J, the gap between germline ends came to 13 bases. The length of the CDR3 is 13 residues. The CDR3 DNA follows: TGTGCCAGCAGCCTTAAGTGGGTCGCTGAAGCTTTCTTT. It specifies CASSLKWVAEAFF.

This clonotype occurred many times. The CDR3 DNA reads TGTGCCAGCAGTTACGAAGTAGGGGGAACCACTGAAGCTTTCTTT. Its translation: CASSYEVGGTTEAFF. The chain carries TRBV6-5 and TRBJ1-1, with D perhaps matching TRBD1 (6 bases). Germline assignment: CDR1 MNHEY and CDR2 SVGAGI. CDR3 length: 15 residues. Trimming stripped 2 bases from V and 4 bases from J, with 14 bases between.

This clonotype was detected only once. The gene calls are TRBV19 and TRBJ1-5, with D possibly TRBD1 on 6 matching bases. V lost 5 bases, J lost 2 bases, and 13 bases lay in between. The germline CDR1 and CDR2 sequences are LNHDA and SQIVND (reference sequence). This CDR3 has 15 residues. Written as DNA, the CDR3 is TGTGCCAGTAGTGTCGACAGGAGGGGCAATCAGCCCCAGCATTTT. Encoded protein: CASSVDRRGNQPQHF.